This is a list of T cell receptor beta chains from one sample in a study of blood T cell repertoires in COVID-19. Repertoires were generated with immunoSEQ multiplex PCR, while TCRdb's copy carries only in-frame clones and drops some. The data contain about 220,000 clones, roughly four fifths of them seen just once; the ten biggest clones take up 4.8%. Sequenced sample: PBMCs or T cells enriched from blood (not recorded which). Source of these receptors: a woman in her forties or fifties who had been exposed to COVID-19. CDR3s include the opening cysteine and the closing phenylalanine or tryptophan. D genes are given only for firm matches. Some rows mark clone size as missing; the rest say once, few, many or name a class of expanded clone.

TRBV6-5,.,TRBJ2-3,TRBD2,CASSYSTSGGDTQYF,TGTGCCAGCAGTTACAGTACTAGCGGGGGAGATACGCAGTATTTT
TRBV5-6,once,TRBJ1-1,.,CASSLYGAEAFF,TGTGCCAGCAGCTTGTACGGGGCTGAAGCTTTCTTT
TRBV27,.,TRBJ1-1,TRBD1,CASSLLGTGEATEAFF,TGTGCCAGCAGTTTATTGGGGACAGGGGAGGCCACTGAAGCTTTCTTT
TRBV28,.,TRBJ1-4,.,CASSLRPATEAMMFF,TGTGCCAGCAGTTTAAGACCCGCGACAGAGGCGATGATGTTTTTT
TRBV19,.,TRBJ1-3,.,CASTRASGNTIYF,TGTGCCAGTACGCGGGCGTCTGGAAACACCATATATTTT
TRBV7-9,.,TRBJ2-1,.,CASSFDQQGRGSYNEQFF,TGTGCCAGCAGCTTTGACCAACAGGGGCGGGGTTCCTACAATGAGCAGTTCTTC
TRBV7-9,.,TRBJ2-7,TRBD1,CASSRSGQVNEQYF,TGTGCCAGCAGCCGATCAGGACAGGTAAACGAGCAGTACTTC
TRBV4-3,.,TRBJ1-1,.,CASSQIIGSTEAFF,TGCGCCAGCAGCCAGATCATAGGGAGCACTGAAGCTTTCTTT
TRBV9,.,TRBJ1-3,.,CASSKGGGPGNTIYF,TGTGCCAGCAGCAAAGGGGGGGGCCCTGGAAACACCATATATTTT
TRBV6-2/TRBV6-3,few,TRBJ2-3,TRBD2,CASSLRTSGDTQYF,TGTGCCAGCAGCTTAAGAACTAGCGGAGATACGCAGTATTTT
TRBV19,.,TRBJ1-1,.,CASSITVGRVRTEAFF,TGTGCCAGTAGTATAACGGTCGGCAGGGTGCGGACTGAAGCTTTCTTT
TRBV5-1,.,TRBJ1-1,.,CASSLAPQGTAEAFF,TGCGCCAGCAGCTTAGCCCCGCAGGGAACGGCTGAAGCTTTCTTT
TRBV19,.,TRBJ1-1,.,CASSTQGIRGTEAFF,TGTGCCAGTAGTACCCAGGGAATCAGGGGAACTGAAGCTTTCTTT
TRBV7-9,.,TRBJ1-1,.,CASSPYGGGEAFF,TGTGCCAGCAGCCCGTACGGTGGGGGCGAAGCTTTCTTT
TRBV6-5,medium-sized,TRBJ1-1,TRBD1,CASSQGGEAEAFF,TGTGCCAGCAGCCAGGGGGGCGAGGCCGAAGCTTTCTTT
TRBV2,few,TRBJ2-5,.,CASSEEGSQRKTQYF,TGTGCCAGCAGTGAGGAGGGGAGTCAGAGGAAGACCCAGTACTTC
TRBV14,.,TRBJ1-6,.,CASSQGGDPLHF,TGTGCCAGCAGCCAAGGGGGAGATCCCCTCCACTTT
TRBV5-1,.,TRBJ1-1,.,CASSFETVNTEAFF,TGCGCCAGCAGCTTTGAGACAGTGAACACTGAAGCTTTCTTT
TRBV28,.,TRBJ1-2,.,CASSLWGSAGRGNYGYTF,TGTGCCAGCAGTTTATGGGGGTCGGCAGGGAGGGGGAACTATGGCTACACCTTC
TRBV9,.,TRBJ2-3,TRBD1,CASSARQQGTDTQYF,TGTGCCAGCAGCGCCCGCCAACAGGGGACAGATACGCAGTATTTT
TRBV11-2,.,TRBJ1-2,TRBD1,CASSLDLGTGTAYGYTF,TGTGCCAGCAGCTTAGATCTAGGAACCGGGACAGCTTATGGCTACACCTTC
TRBV20-1,few,TRBJ2-5,TRBD2,CSASMLAGGRETQYF,TGCAGTGCTAGTATGCTAGCGGGGGGGCGAGAGACCCAGTACTTC
TRBV19,.,TRBJ1-4,.,CASSITNGRGKLFF,TGTGCCAGTAGTATAACCAACGGTCGGGGAAAACTGTTTTTT
TRBV4-1,few,TRBJ2-3,.,CASSQVTAKDTQYF,TGCGCCAGCAGCCAAGTAACAGCTAAGGATACGCAGTATTTT
TRBV28,.,TRBJ1-3,TRBD1,CASSPGQGSSGNTIYF,TGTGCCAGCTCTCCGGGACAGGGGAGTTCTGGAAACACCATATATTTT
TRBV6-1,.,TRBJ1-3,TRBD1,CASSETGTGNTIYF,TGTGCCAGCAGTGAGACAGGGACTGGAAACACCATATATTTT
TRBV12-5,once,TRBJ1-1,.,CASQGSVYEAFF,TGTGCTAGTCAGGGGAGTGTGTATGAAGCTTTCTTT
TRBV27,.,TRBJ2-7,.,CASRLQGPSYEQYF,TGTGCCAGCAGGCTCCAGGGTCCTAGCTACGAGCAGTACTTC
TRBV4-2,.,TRBJ2-1,TRBD2,CASSQEGRGGNEQFF,TGTGCCAGCAGCCAAGAAGGGCGGGGGGGCAATGAGCAGTTCTTC
TRBV10-2,.,TRBJ2-5,.,CASQGRQETQYF,TGCGCCAGCCAGGGGCGTCAAGAGACCCAGTACTTC
TRBV25-1,.,TRBJ1-2,.,CASSELQGSGYTF,TGTGCCAGCAGTGAATTACAGGGTAGTGGCTACACCTTC
TRBV27,.,TRBJ1-6,.,CASRPSSGYSPLHF,TGTGCCAGCAGGCCCTCTAGTGGATATTCACCCCTCCACTTT
TRBV7-8,.,TRBJ1-5,.,CASSLAVTVNNQPQHF,TGTGCCAGCAGCTTAGCTGTTACGGTAAACAATCAGCCCCAGCATTTT
TRBV7-8,.,TRBJ1-4,TRBD1,CASSSGQGLDNEKLFF,TGTGCCAGCAGCTCGGGACAGGGACTCGATAATGAAAAACTGTTTTTT
TRBV19,.,TRBJ1-2,.,CASSPRGLGYTF,TGTGCCAGTAGCCCCAGAGGTTTAGGCTACACCTTC
TRBV29-1,.,TRBJ1-1,.,CSVEFRPNTEAFF,TGCAGCGTTGAGTTCAGGCCGAACACTGAAGCTTTCTTT
TRBV2,few,TRBJ2-2,TRBD1,CASRPDRGGGELFF,TGTGCCAGCAGGCCGGACAGGGGCGGCGGGGAGCTGTTTTTT
TRBV6-6,.,TRBJ1-2,TRBD1,CASRVGQGYGYTF,TGTGCCAGCAGAGTGGGACAGGGGTATGGCTACACCTTC
TRBV4-2,.,TRBJ1-4,.,CASSQGGGSDEKLFF,TGTGCCAGCAGCCAAGGGGGGGGTAGCGATGAAAAACTGTTTTTT
TRBV3-1/TRBV3-2,few,TRBJ2-6,.,CASSQGLSFSGANVLTF,TGTGCCAGCAGCCAAGGCCTGAGCTTCTCTGGGGCCAACGTCCTGACTTTC
TRBV9,.,TRBJ2-5,TRBD2,CASSARGAGTQETQYF,TGTGCCAGCAGCGCCCGCGGAGCGGGGACCCAAGAGACCCAGTACTTC